These T cell receptor beta chains were read from a single sample in a study of blood T cells in healthy people across ages. One entry per CDR3 protein, called by TCRdb with MiXCR from the 5' RACE reads. The data show roughly 570,000 distinct CDR3 sequences, approximately 27% seen once. Specimen: blood. The receptors here all came from a woman in her 70s in good health. Both conserved end residues are part of each CDR3.

>TRBV24-1|11
CATSDLDEQFF
>TRBV10-3|14
CAISEGTGGNEQFF
>TRBV5-1|16
CASSLNQGGGSYEQYF
>TRBV7-9|15
CASSSRGEGTDTQYF
>TRBV6-5|14
CASSRGQGGYEQYF
>TRBV19|12
CALWGRSYGYTF
>TRBV4-3|17
CASSQDARQGADSPLHF
>TRBV5-1|15
CASSLGNRDAGEQFF
>TRBV5-1|16
CASSLAGGAGSYEQYF
>TRBV5-1|14
CASSLAGGINEQYF
>TRBV13|13
CASSLTGGGEQYF
>TRBV7-2|13
CASSTSVPYEQYF
>TRBV7-2|14
CASSLGGTNYGYTF
>TRBV29-1|10
CSGANNEQYF
>TRBV7-8|16
CASSPYRTGGFGEAFF
>TRBV5-6|14
CASSLLAFGDTQYF
>TRBV6-5|13
CASRPGAWETQYF
>TRBV7-6|14
CASSLAAEVGKLFF